These 18 T cell receptor beta chains share one sample of origin, sequenced in a study of beta chain features in type 1 diabetes. Isolated RNA was reverse transcribed in full, so expressed TCRB transcripts were sequenced. Sequenced by immunoSEQ multiplex PCR; TCRdb stores in-frame clones only, minus some. The sample records under 150,000 clones, around 9% being singletons. Their cognate antigens are unknown. The study, taken as a whole, reports: TCRB CDR3s were moderately but significantly shorter in Type 1 diabetes patients in all four CD4+ subsets.

Sequencing was done on a sample of central memory CD4+ T cells from blood. All receptors come from a man aged 30 to 45 with type 1 diabetes.

This chain joins TRBV7-2 and TRBJ2-1; 7 bases align to TRBD2. This CDR3 region has 16 residues. Trimming removed 6 bases from V and 9 bases from J; junction bases left unmatched: 17. The V gene's germline CDR1 is SGHTA and CDR2 FQGNSA. CDR3 amino acids: CASRPYSLAVSGEQFF. CDR3 bases: TGTGCCAGCAGACCATATAGCCTAGCGGTATCGGGTGAGCAGTTCTTC.

This clone came up a few times. At the DNA level, this CDR3 is encoded by other sequences in the same sample as well. The chain links TRBV27 to TRBJ1-5; D is unclear. Trimming took off 2 bases at V and 7 bases at J, with 6 bases between the two ends. Germline V gene sequence: CDR1 MNHEY, CDR2 SMNVEV (reference sequence). CDR3 length: 12 amino acids. As DNA, the CDR3 is TGTGCCAGCAGTTTACGCGGGCAGCCCCAGCATTTT. It encodes CASSLRGQPQHF.

A few counts support this clone. The J gene is TRBJ2-7, the V gene TRBV29-1, with a weak D call TRBD1 (5 bases). This CDR3 contains 12 residues. V was trimmed by 4 bases and J by 3 bases, leaving 10 bases between them. CDR1 is SQVTM, CDR2 ANQGSEA, per germline. The CDR3 sequence: CSVAGHNYEQYF. Written as DNA, the CDR3 is TGCAGCGTTGCTGGACATAACTACGAGCAGTACTTC.

The CDR3 loop is CASSPRATGSDEQFF. The DNA for the CDR3 is TGTGCCAGCAGCCCAAGAGCCACAGGCTCTGATGAGCAGTTCTTC. The chain is built from TRBV11-2 and TRBJ2-1; tentative D call: TRBD1 (5 bases). The V end lost 5 bases, the J end lost 8 bases, and 19 bases lay between the germline ends. This CDR3 has 15 amino acids. The germline V gene encodes CDR1 SGHAT and CDR2 FQNNGV.

The chain joins TRBV29-1 to TRBJ1-2, with 7 bases that match TRBD1. Per the germline V gene, CDR1 is SQVTM and CDR2 is ANQGSEA. The CDR3 totals 13 residues. Unmatched junction bases numbered 6, after V lost 4 bases and J lost 4 bases. The CDR3 here is CSVATGAGYGYTF. CDR3 in DNA: TGCAGCGTTGCCACAGGGGCGGGCTATGGCTACACCTTC.

This clone was seen a handful of times. The CDR3 region has the DNA TGTGCCTGGAGTCCCACGGGGAATCATGGCTACACCTTC. Amino acids: CAWSPTGNHGYTF. The gene calls are TRBV30 and TRBJ1-2; D ambiguous. The V gene's germline CDR1 is GTSNPN and CDR2 SVGIG (reference sequence). This CDR3 spans 13 amino acids. Trimming shortened V by 2 bases and J by 6 bases, and 13 bases separated the two germline ends.

A few counts support this clone. The rearrangement joins TRBV14 to TRBJ2-1, with 9 bases fitting TRBD1. The CDR3 contains 15 residues. The J segment lost 4 bases and the V segment lost 3 bases, leaving 4 bases of the junction unmatched. The germline V gene encodes CDR1 SGHDN and CDR2 FVKESK. The CDR3 DNA is TGTGCCAGCAGCCACAAAGGACAGGGGTACAATGAGCAGTTCTTC. Amino acids: CASSHKGQGYNEQFF.

This clone was counted only a few times. The chain uses TRBV7-2 and TRBJ1-1, with TRBD1 as a possible D gene (5 bases). The germline V gene has CDR1 SGHTA and CDR2 FQGNSA. Trimming cost V 7 bases and J 1 base, with 16 bases left between them. CDR3 length: 15 residues. CDR3 loop: CASNVGAGGNTEAFF. In DNA form, the CDR3 reads TGTGCCAGCAACGTCGGTGCGGGGGGGAACACTGAAGCTTTCTTT.

This clone was observed a handful of times. Other DNA sequences in this specimen translate into the identical CDR3. The gene calls are TRBV5-1 and TRBJ1-2, with 7 bases identical to TRBD1. The germline V gene encodes CDR1 SGHRS and CDR2 YFSETQ. The CDR3 covers 14 residues. V was pared by 1 base and J by 5 bases, with 5 bases of the junction left unmatched. The CDR3 loop is CASSLQGGIYGYTF. CDR3 nucleotide sequence: TGCGCCAGCAGCTTGCAGGGGGGAATATATGGCTACACCTTC.

This clone appeared a few times. The gene calls are TRBV21-1 and TRBJ2-5; the listed D gene, TRBD2, was not tested against the DNA. TRBV21-1 has pseudogene status. The CDR3 has 15 residues. This CDR3 reads CASSKVRTSRETQYF. The CDR3 DNA sequence: TGTGCCAGCAGCAAAGTCAGGACTAGTCGGGAGACCCAGTACTTC.

The genes are TRBV5-1 and TRBJ1-6; TRBD1 matches 9 bases. Germline loops: CDR1 SGHRS, CDR2 YFSETQ. This CDR3 has 16 amino acids. The J segment lost 7 bases and the V segment lost 4 bases, leaving 9 bases of the junction unmatched. Here the CDR3 DNA reads TGCGCCAGCAGCCCGAGGACAGGGGAACACAATTCACCCCTCCACTTT. It is translated as CASSPRTGEHNSPLHF.

The chain couples TRBV19 to TRBJ2-1; TRBD1 agrees at 8 bases. Germline values: CDR1 LNHDA, CDR2 SQIVND (reference sequence). J lost 0 bases, V lost 6 bases, and 10 bases had no gene match. The CDR3 runs 17 residues. CDR3 DNA: TGTGCCAGTAGGCCGGGACAGGCTTCCCTCTCCTACAATGAGCAGTTCTTC. Translating gives CASRPGQASLSYNEQFF.

V is TRBV18 and J is TRBJ2-7, with 7 bases lining up with TRBD2. CDR3 length: 12 amino acids. V was pared by 6 bases and J by 3 bases, with 2 bases of the junction left unmatched. Germline loops: CDR1 KGHSH, CDR2 LQKENI. CDR3 protein: CASSSGGYEQYF. The CDR3, as DNA: TGTGCCAGCTCCTCGGGAGGCTACGAGCAGTACTTC.

The rearrangement links TRBV5-1 to TRBJ2-6; no clear D gene. The CDR3 is 14 residues long. Germline assignment: CDR1 SGHRS and CDR2 YFSETQ. Trimming stripped 5 bases from V and 0 bases from J, with 6 bases between. CDR3 residues: CASRPSSGANVLTF. The CDR3 nucleotides are TGCGCCAGCAGGCCGAGCTCTGGGGCCAACGTCCTGACTTTC.

This clone occurred many times. The chain uses TRBV19 and TRBJ2-3; 10 positions agree with TRBD2. The V and J ends lost 6 bases and 4 bases, in that order; junction bases with no gene match: 1. The germline V gene has CDR1 LNHDA and CDR2 SQIVND (reference sequence). The CDR3 sequence is 13 residues long. CDR3 sequence: CASRTSGADTQYF. The CDR3 DNA reads TGTGCCAGTAGAACTAGCGGGGCAGATACGCAGTATTTT.

The chain joins TRBV10-3 to TRBJ2-3; the match to TRBD1 covers 11 bases. CDR1 ENHRY and CDR2 SYGVKD come from the germline V gene. This CDR3 region has 17 residues. V shed 4 bases and J 2 bases; nucleotides not matched to a gene: 8. Written as DNA, the CDR3 is TGTGCCATCAGTGGGGGACCCGGACAGGGGGCCACAGATACGCAGTATTTT. Amino acid sequence: CAISGGPGQGATDTQYF.

The rearrangement joins TRBV5-4 to TRBJ2-5, with D unresolved. V gave up 0 bases and J gave up 1 base, with 10 bases separating them. CDR1 and CDR2 (germline): SGHNT, YYREEE (reference sequence). The CDR3 loop spans 15 amino acids. For the CDR3, the DNA is TGTGCCAGCAGCTTGGGTGGTTCTAGCCAAGAGACCCAGTACTTC. Protein sequence: CASSLGGSSQETQYF.

Note on this clone: Within the sample, other DNA sequences also encode this same CDR3. The chain links TRBV15 to TRBJ2-3, with 7 bases aligning to TRBD1. This CDR3 region has 15 residues. Trimming removed 3 bases from V and 2 bases from J; junction bases left unmatched: 5. Germline lookup yields CDR1 LNHNV and CDR2 YYDKDF (reference sequence). This CDR3 is CATSRETGNTDTQYF. CDR3 in DNA: TGTGCCACCAGCAGGGAGACAGGGAACACAGATACGCAGTATTTT.